Following are 9 T cell receptor beta chains from one sample sequenced in a study of blood T cell repertoires in COVID-19. Some clones are missing from TCRdb's copy, which holds only in-frame ones; the method was immunoSEQ multiplex PCR. The data show under 200,000 clones, roughly 84% seen once. The sample comprised PBMCs or T cells enriched from blood (not recorded which). The origin of the receptors is a woman aged 45-59 years who had recovered from COVID-19.

Concerning this clone itself: At one boundary the junction diverges from the germline segment, which might be a read error. The chain is built from TRBV5-8 and TRBJ2-3, with D perhaps TRBD2 (5 bases). The CDR3 is 14 residues long. Per germline, CDR1 SGHTS and CDR2 YDEGEE. The CDR3 bases are TGTGCCAGCAGCAAGGACTCCATCACAGATACGCCGTATTTT. The encoded protein is CASSKDSITDTPYF.

The chain employs TRBV10-3 and TRBJ2-7, with D tentatively TRBD1 (6 bases). The V gene lost 6 bases and the J gene lost 0 bases, with 9 bases spanning the gap. CDR3 size: 13 residues. Per germline, CDR1 ENHRY and CDR2 SYGVKD. Written as DNA, the CDR3 is TGTGCCATCAGAGGGGGATTCTCCTACGAGCAGTACTTC. Translation: CAIRGGFSYEQYF.

The chain is built from TRBV6-1 and TRBJ1-4; TRBD1 matches at 8 bases. CDR3 size: 17 residues. Germline assignment: CDR1 MNHNS and CDR2 SASEGT. The V gene end was trimmed by 6 bases and the J gene end by 5 bases; junction bases not matched to a gene: 14. The CDR3 loop reads CASRESGGARMNEKLFF. The CDR3 DNA reads as TGTGCCAGCAGGGAATCAGGGGGCGCCAGAATGAATGAAAAACTGTTTTTT.

This clone was observed a handful of times. V and J are TRBV6-1 and TRBJ1-4, with a weak D call TRBD1 (5 bases). Germline CDR1 is MNHNS and CDR2 is SASEGT. The CDR3 sequence is 16 residues long. The germline V and J ends were trimmed by 4 bases and 8 bases, with 20 bases remaining between them. CDR3 residues: CASSAPGLRAGEKLFF. CDR3 in DNA: TGTGCCAGCAGTGCCCCGGGACTCCGAGCGGGGGAAAAACTGTTTTTT.

This clone was picked up one time. The chain recombines TRBV15 with TRBJ2-7, with TRBD2 matching 8 bases. Germline CDR1 and CDR2: LNHNV and YYDKDF (reference sequence). The trim removed 3 bases at V and 1 base at J, leaving 5 bases unmatched. The CDR3 is 15 amino acids. DNA of the CDR3: TGTGCCACCAGCAGCTTAGCGGGGCCGTCCTACGAGCAGTACTTC. It translates to CATSSLAGPSYEQYF. Full variable domain (remainder filled in from reference TRBV15 and TRBJ2-7): DAMVIQNPRYQVTQFGKPVTLSCSQTLNHNVMYWYQQKSSQAPKLLFHYYDKDFNNEADTPDNFQSRRPNTSFCFLDIRSPGLGDTAMYLCATSSLAGPSYEQYFGPGTRLTVT.

This clone was seen a few times. The chain carries TRBV9 and TRBJ1-3; possibly TRBD1 for D (6 bases). CDR1 is SGDLS and CDR2 is YYNGEE in the germline V gene. The CDR3 runs to 16 residues. Trimming stripped 2 bases from V and 2 bases from J, with 14 bases between. The CDR3 nucleotides read TGTGCCAGCAGCGTTTTCGACAGGTCGCCTGGAAACACCATATATTTT. The encoded protein is CASSVFDRSPGNTIYF.

The chain's CDR3 is CASSPRGGTKNIQYF. The DNA for the CDR3 is TGTGCCAGCAGCCCCCGGGGGGGCACCAAAAACATTCAGTACTTC. V and J are TRBV6-2 or TRBV6-3 and TRBJ2-4; TRBD2 matches at 8 bases. From germline, CDR1 is MNHEY and CDR2 SVGEGT. After removal of 6 bases from V and 2 bases from J, the junction contained 6 bases not matched to a gene. The CDR3 extends over 15 amino acids.

The chain employs TRBV7-2 and TRBJ1-5; a possible D gene is TRBD1 (5 bases). The length of the CDR3 is 14 residues. Trimming removed 1 base at V and 6 bases at J, with 10 bases between. The germline V gene encodes CDR1 SGHTA and CDR2 FQGNSA. CDR3 DNA: TGTGCCAGCAGCTTAGATACAGGTAGTCAGCCCCAGCATTTT. Its protein is CASSLDTGSQPQHF.

Turning to this clone: One junction end disagrees with the germline gene, perhaps due to a read error. The chain carries TRBV12-5 and TRBJ2-7; D not certain. The CDR3 has 8 residues. Germline V lookup: CDR1 LGHNT, CDR2 FRNRAP. Written as DNA, the CDR3 is TGTGCTAGTGGTCCCTACGACTTC. Encoded protein: CASGPYDF.